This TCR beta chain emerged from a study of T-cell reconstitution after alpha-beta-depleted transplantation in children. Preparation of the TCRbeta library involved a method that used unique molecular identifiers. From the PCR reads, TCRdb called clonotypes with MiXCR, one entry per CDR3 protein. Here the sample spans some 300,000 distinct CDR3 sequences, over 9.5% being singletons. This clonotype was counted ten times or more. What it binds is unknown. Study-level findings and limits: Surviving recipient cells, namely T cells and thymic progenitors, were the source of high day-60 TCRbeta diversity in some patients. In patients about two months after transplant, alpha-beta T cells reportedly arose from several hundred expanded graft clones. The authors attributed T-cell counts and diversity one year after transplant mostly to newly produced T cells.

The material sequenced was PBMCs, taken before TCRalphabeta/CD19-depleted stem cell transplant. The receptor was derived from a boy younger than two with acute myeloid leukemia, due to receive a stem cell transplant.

CDR3 protein: CASSFGPELFF. In DNA, the CDR3 is TGTGCCAGCAGTTTTGGGCCCGAGCTGTTTTTT. The V call is TRBV25-1, the J call TRBJ2-2; D not certain. Trimming left V 5 bases short and J 11 bases short, with 9 bases between. The CDR3 runs 11 residues. The germline gives CDR1 MGHDK, CDR2 SYGVNS. Full variable domain (remainder filled in from reference TRBV25-1 and TRBJ2-2): EADIYQTPRYLVIGTGKKITLECSQTMGHDKMYWYQQDPGMELHLIHYSYGVNSTEKGDLSSESTVSRIRTEHFPLTLESARPSHTSQYLCASSFGPELFFGEGSRLTVL.